This passage covers 2 T cell receptor beta chains from one sample sequenced in a study of T cells in tuberculosis. Assay: immunoSEQ multiplex PCR; the TCRdb copy retains only in-frame clones and omits some. The data show approximately 35,000 clones, with roughly 95% seen just once and 2.4% held by the top ten. Input material: PBMCs. The source is a donor between 10 and 35 years old with latent tuberculosis or without tuberculosis infection.

The chain employs TRBV6-5 and TRBJ2-3, with 13 bases identical to TRBD2. There are 15 residues in the CDR3. The J segment lost 4 bases and the V segment lost 5 bases, leaving 3 bases of the junction unmatched. The germline CDR1 and CDR2 sequences are MNHEY and SVGAGI. Here the CDR3 DNA reads TGTGCCAGCAGTCGGACTAGCGGGAGAGCAGATACGCAGTATTTT. It encodes CASSRTSGRADTQYF.

The chain has TRBV7-9 and TRBJ2-5; 9 bases match TRBD2. The trim removed 2 bases at V and 0 bases at J, leaving 10 bases unmatched. Germline V lookup: CDR1 SEHNR, CDR2 FQNEAQ (reference sequence). The CDR3 is 18 residues long. CDR3 protein: CASSLSGLAGTYQETQYF. Here the CDR3 DNA reads TGTGCCAGCAGCTTATCCGGCCTAGCGGGGACGTACCAAGAGACCCAGTACTTC.